This passage covers 17 T cell receptor beta chains from one sample sequenced in a study of blood T cell repertoires in COVID-19. Clones were read by immunoSEQ multiplex PCR, and TCRdb kept only the in-frame ones, dropping some. The table shows 180,000 or so clones, with around 86% occurring only once. The sample consisted of PBMCs or T cells enriched from blood (not recorded which). These receptors all come from a woman aged 25 to 39 who had recovered from COVID-19.

This sequence joins TRBV7-6 and TRBJ2-7, with D perhaps matching TRBD1 (7 bases). The CDR3 sequence is 16 residues long. Germline loops: CDR1 SGHVS, CDR2 FNYEAQ. Trimming took 2 bases from V and 2 from J, leaving 16 bases between them. The CDR3 DNA reads as TGTGCCAGCAGCTTATCCCCCCAGGGGGGCCCCTACGAGCAGTACTTC. Residues: CASSLSPQGGPYEQYF.

The chain has TRBV4-1 and TRBJ2-1; 8 bases align to TRBD2. This CDR3 spans 18 amino acids. From germline, CDR1 is MGHRA and CDR2 YSYEKL. With V trimmed by 1 base and J by 5 bases, 13 bases remained unmatched. The CDR3 reads CASSQGKLAGLLNNEQFF. The CDR3 DNA reads TGCGCCAGCAGCCAAGGAAAATTAGCGGGACTCTTAAACAATGAGCAGTTCTTC.

The rearrangement links TRBV28 to TRBJ1-2, with 9 bases aligning to TRBD1. CDR3 length: 17 amino acids. Losses at the gene ends were 0 bases for V and 6 bases for J; bases not matched to a gene: 11. Germline V gene data show CDR1 as MDHEN and CDR2 as SYDVKM. The CDR3 DNA sequence: TGTGCCAGCAGTTTATGGGACAGGGGAGTATCGTGGGATGGCTACACCTTC. It encodes CASSLWDRGVSWDGYTF.

The chain links TRBV28 to TRBJ1-2, with D perhaps matching TRBD1 (5 bases). There are 11 residues in the CDR3. The germline V gene encodes CDR1 MDHEN and CDR2 SYDVKM. V lost 9 bases to trimming and J lost 7 bases, with 12 bases between them. CDR3 nucleotides: TGTGCCAGTACAACCCAGGGTGGCTACACCTTC. Its protein is CASTTQGGYTF.

This clone was found once. The chain couples TRBV28 to TRBJ1-5; 9 nucleotides align to TRBD1. The ends lost 5 bases at V and 4 bases at J; junction bases unmatched: 12. This CDR3 comprises 17 residues. Germline CDR1 reads MDHEN; CDR2 reads SYDVKM. The CDR3 region is CASSDDKPGQGNQPQHF. The CDR3 DNA follows: TGTGCCAGCAGTGATGATAAACCCGGACAGGGGAATCAGCCCCAGCATTTT.

The chain carries TRBV10-3 and TRBJ1-4; D is possibly TRBD1 (5 bases). The CDR3 sequence is 11 residues long. V was pared by 3 bases and J by 14 bases, with 10 bases between. Germline V gene data show CDR1 as ENHRY and CDR2 as SYGVKD. For the CDR3, the DNA is TGTGCCATCAGTGAAGGGGAAACCCTGTTTTTT. Translated, it gives CAISEGETLFF.

The V and J genes are TRBV4-1 and TRBJ2-7; D ambiguous. The CDR3 is made up of 14 amino acids. The V end lost 4 bases, the J end lost 2 bases, and 12 bases lay between the germline ends. Germline values: CDR1 MGHRA, CDR2 YSYEKL. The CDR3 coding sequence is TGCGCCAGCAGCCCAAGTCAGGCTGCCTACGAGCAGTACTTC. Translating gives CASSPSQAAYEQYF.

The V gene is TRBV13, the J gene TRBJ1-1; D not resolved. Germline CDR1 and CDR2: PRHDT and FYEKMQ (reference sequence). Trimming left V 3 bases short and J 6 bases short, with 17 bases between. This CDR3 region has 15 residues. The DNA for the CDR3 is TGTGCCAGCAGCTTTACACTGGGGAGTTTTGCTGAAGCTTTCTTT. Its protein is CASSFTLGSFAEAFF. The full variable domain, its missing parts supplied by reference TRBV13 and TRBJ1-1, is AAGVIQSPRHLIKEKRETATLKCYPIPRHDTVYWYQQGPGQDPQFLISFYEKMQSDKGSIPDRFSAQQFSDYHSELNMSSLELGDSALYFCASSFTLGSFAEAFFGQGTRLTVV.

This chain connects TRBV5-1 to TRBJ2-7; 8 bases match TRBD1. With 2 bases clipped from V and 4 bases from J, the junction kept 8 bases outside the gene matches. Looked up from germline, CDR1 is SGHRS and CDR2 is YFSETQ. This CDR3 has 15 amino acids. The CDR3 is CASSLVGQGFYEQYF. The DNA of the CDR3 is TGCGCCAGCAGCTTAGTCGGACAGGGTTTTTACGAGCAGTACTTC.

The J gene is TRBJ2-4, the V gene TRBV14, with a possible D match to TRBD1 (6 bases). The CDR3 has 15 residues. V shed 0 bases and J shed 6 bases, with 12 bases lying between them. Germline CDR1 reads SGHDN; CDR2 reads FVKESK. Here the CDR3 reads CASSQETGRGNIQYF. CDR3 nucleotide sequence: TGTGCCAGCAGCCAAGAGACAGGCCGGGGAAACATTCAGTACTTC. The complete variable domain, with remaining parts taken from reference TRBV14 and TRBJ2-4, reads EAGVTQFPSHSVIEKGQTVTLRCDPISGHDNLYWYRRVMGKEIKFLLHFVKESKQDESGMPNNRFLAERTGGTYSTLKVQPAELEDSGVYFCASSQETGRGNIQYFGAGTRLSVL.

The chain combines TRBV27 with TRBJ2-5; 7 positions agree with TRBD1. The CDR3 has 18 residues. With 5 bases clipped from V and 2 bases from J, the junction kept 17 bases outside the gene matches. The germline gives CDR1 MNHEY, CDR2 SMNVEV (reference sequence). CDR3 region: CASSPNRGSTLSQETQYF. Here the CDR3 DNA reads TGTGCCAGCAGTCCGAACAGGGGAAGCACCTTAAGTCAAGAGACCCAGTACTTC.

The chain combines TRBV27 with TRBJ2-5; 7 bases map to TRBD2. The CDR3 extends over 15 amino acids. Germline CDR1 MNHEY, CDR2 SMNVEV (reference sequence). Unmatched junction bases numbered 10, after V lost 4 bases and J lost 5 bases. The CDR3: CASSYGREGVETQYF. CDR3 nucleotide sequence: TGTGCCAGCAGTTATGGGAGGGAAGGTGTGGAGACCCAGTACTTC.

The V and J genes are TRBV10-3 and TRBJ2-3; 8 bases match TRBD2. The CDR3 extends over 15 amino acids. Germline V gene data show CDR1 as ENHRY and CDR2 as SYGVKD. V gave up 4 bases and J gave up 5 bases; unmatched junction bases: 8. CDR3 coding DNA: TGTGCCATCAGTGGTCGAGCGGGAGTGGTAGATACGCAGTATTTT. Amino acid sequence: CAISGRAGVVDTQYF.

This clone was counted a single time. V and J are TRBV27 and TRBJ1-2; D not certain. The germline V gene has CDR1 MNHEY and CDR2 SMNVEV (reference sequence). V was clipped by 0 bases and J by 2 bases, with 22 bases between them. The CDR3 is 19 residues long. CDR3 protein: CASSLSFETGIVGNYGYTF. The CDR3 bases are TGTGCCAGCAGTTTATCTTTTGAAACGGGGATAGTTGGGAACTATGGCTACACCTTC.

This clone was picked up one time. The V call is TRBV3-1 (or the pseudogene TRBV3-2), the J call TRBJ2-7; unclear D gene. CDR1 is LGHDT and CDR2 is YNNKEL in the germline V gene (reference sequence). The CDR3 totals 12 residues. V gave up 7 bases and J gave up 2 bases, with 9 bases separating them. The CDR3 bases are TGTGCCAGCAAGCTAAAAACCTACGAGCAGTACTTC. It encodes CASKLKTYEQYF.

The CDR3: CASSQGSAGAQETQYF. CDR3 bases: TGTGCCAGCAGCCAAGGATCGGCGGGAGCACAAGAGACCCAGTACTTC. The rearrangement uses TRBV4-2 and TRBJ2-5; 7 positions agree with TRBD2. V lost 1 base, J lost 2 bases, and 7 bases stayed unmatched. Germline CDR1 LGHNA, CDR2 YNFKEQ. This CDR3 has 16 amino acids.

The rearrangement links TRBV19 to TRBJ1-6; the D is unclear. Deletions cut 5 bases from V and 4 bases from J, with 12 bases between. Germline V gives CDR1 LNHDA, CDR2 SQIVND (reference sequence). CDR3 size: 15 residues. CDR3 coding DNA: TGTGCCAGTAGTTCACAGATTTTTTATAATTCACCCCTCCACTTT. Translation gives CASSSQIFYNSPLHF.